This T cell receptor beta chain was sequenced during a study of beta chain features in type 1 diabetes. Of the isolated RNA, all was reverse transcribed, and so the sequenced material was expressed TCRB transcripts. The table came from immunoSEQ multiplex PCR; TCRdb's copy has only in-frame clones and leaves some out. The sample consists of about 900,000 clones, roughly 15% of them appearing once. Germline CDR1 is SGHTA and CDR2 is FQGNSA. This CDR3 has 14 amino acids. V was clipped by 2 bases and J by 2 bases, with 7 bases between them. What was sequenced was naive CD4+ T cells from blood. The chain uses TRBV7-2 and TRBJ1-3; no clear D. The clonotype comes from a woman younger than 35 in good health. CDR3 sequence reads: CASSLTLPGNTIYF. The CDR3, as DNA: TGTGCCAGCAGCTTAACCCTTCCTGGAAACACCATATATTTT.